The 30 T cell receptor beta chains given below trace back to one sample, sequenced in a study of immune cell composition in non-small cell lung cancer. Generated by immunoSEQ multiplex PCR, the TCRdb table keeps only in-frame clones and is missing some. The repertoire consists of fewer than 8,000 clones, with 65% to 85% occurring once and the leading ten covering under 15%. Specimen: lung tumor tissue. Every receptor here comes from a human donor with non-small cell lung cancer.

CDR3 bases: TGTGCCAGCAGCTTCGTAAGGACAGGGGCCTCGCGGGCTTTCTTT. The encoded protein is CASSFVRTGASRAFF. The chain combines TRBV5-5 with TRBJ1-1, with TRBD1 matching over 9 bases. J was trimmed by 11 bases and V by 2 bases; bases with no gene match: 13. The CDR3 length is 15 residues. Germline loops: CDR1 SGHKS, CDR2 YYEKEE (reference sequence).

Written as DNA, the CDR3 is TGTGCCAGCAGCCCTGCCCGAGGGACTCCTGGGGCCAACGTCCTGACTTTC. Amino acids: CASSPARGTPGANVLTF. This chain uses TRBV28 with TRBJ2-6; TRBD2 might be the D (6 bases). Germline values: CDR1 MDHEN, CDR2 SYDVKM. The CDR3 spans 17 residues. V was trimmed by 6 bases and J by 2 bases, leaving 17 bases between them. Supplemented by reference TRBV28 and TRBJ2-6, the full variable domain reads DVKVTQSSRYLVKRTGEKVFLECVQDMDHENMFWYRQDPGLGLRLIYFSYDVKMKEKGDIPEGYSVSREKKERFSLILESASTNQTSMYLCASSPARGTPGANVLTFGAGSRLTVL.

This chain joins TRBV11-1 and TRBJ2-5; weak D call: TRBD1 (5 bases). Trimming shortened V by 5 bases and J by 1 base, and 17 bases separated the two germline ends. This CDR3 spans 16 amino acids. In germline, CDR1 is SGHAT, CDR2 FQDESV (reference sequence). The DNA of the CDR3 is TGTGCCAGCAGCCCCAGGGTAGCTCGGAGCCAAGAGACCCAGTACTTC. Translated: CASSPRVARSQETQYF.

This clone appeared a few times. The chain combines TRBV7-8 with TRBJ1-2; D is perhaps TRBD1 (5 bases). This CDR3 comprises 15 residues. Trimming cost V 0 bases and J 3 bases, with 11 bases left between them. CDR1 and CDR2 (germline): SGHVS, FQNEAQ. The CDR3 coding sequence is TGTGCCAGCAGCTTAGCGGGAGGGGCCGACTATGGCTACACCTTC. Protein product: CASSLAGGADYGYTF.

The chain recombines TRBV4-3 with TRBJ2-5, with D maybe TRBD2 (7 bases). V was cut by 0 bases and J by 7 bases, with 12 bases left in between. CDR1 LGHNA and CDR2 YSLEER come from the germline V gene. The CDR3 contains 14 residues. For the CDR3, the DNA is TGCGCCAGCAGCCAAGAAGAGGGGGAGGGGACCCAGTACTTC. This encodes CASSQEEGEGTQYF.

Here the CDR3 DNA reads TGCGCCAGCAGCTTGGTTCCGGCGGCAGGGTTATACAGAAACTATGGCTACACCTTC. This codes for CASSLVPAAGLYRNYGYTF. The V call is TRBV5-1, the J call TRBJ1-2, with a tentative D call TRBD1 (5 bases). This CDR3 comprises 19 residues. V was cut by 0 bases and J by 2 bases, with 23 bases left in between. Germline CDR1 and CDR2: SGHRS and YFSETQ.

To note about this clone: This sample includes further DNA sequences coding for the same CDR3. This chain joins TRBV29-1 and TRBJ2-7, with a weak D call TRBD1 (5 bases). This CDR3 is 12 amino acids long. Germline V gene data show CDR1 as SQVTM and CDR2 as ANQGSEA. Trimming pared 4 bases from V and 1 base from J, leaving 8 bases between. CDR3 residues: CSVAGASYEQYF. CDR3 nucleotide sequence: TGCAGCGTTGCTGGGGCTTCCTACGAGCAGTACTTC.

CDR3 loop: CASSYGESTEAFF. The CDR3 DNA reads TGTGCCAGCAGTTATGGGGAGAGCACTGAAGCTTTCTTT. The chain carries TRBV6-5 and TRBJ1-1; D is undetermined. There are 13 residues in the CDR3. Germline V gene sequence: CDR1 MNHEY, CDR2 SVGAGI. Trimming removed 3 bases at V and 4 bases at J, with 9 bases between.

The chain has TRBV11-2 and TRBJ2-2, with D uncertain. The CDR3 extends over 14 amino acids. Germline V lookup: CDR1 SGHAT, CDR2 FQNNGV. Trimming shortened V by 0 bases and J by 1 base, and 3 bases separated the two germline ends. Written as DNA, the CDR3 is TGTGCCAGCAGCTTAGAACAGAACACCGGGGAGCTGTTTTTT. As protein: CASSLEQNTGELFF. Full variable domain (remainder filled in from reference TRBV11-2 and TRBJ2-2): EAGVAQSPRYKIIEKRQSVAFWCNPISGHATLYWYQQILGQGPKLLIQFQNNGVVDDSQLPKDRFSAERLKGVDSTLKIQPAKLEDSAVYLCASSLEQNTGELFFGEGSRLTVL.

This CDR3 is CASSRDRTSTDTQYF. CDR3 in DNA: TGTGCCAGCAGTAGGGACAGGACTAGCACAGATACGCAGTATTTT. The chain couples TRBV2 to TRBJ2-3, with 8 bases fitting TRBD1. Germline-derived CDR1 and CDR2 are SNHLY and FYNNEI. The CDR3 totals 15 residues. V gave up 5 bases and J gave up 0 bases; unmatched junction bases: 4.

By share, this clone ranks as medium-sized. J is TRBJ2-7 and V is TRBV2; D not certain. V lost 2 bases and J 6 bases, leaving 5 bases between the germline ends. CDR1 SNHLY and CDR2 FYNNEI come from the germline V gene. This CDR3 spans 11 amino acids. CDR3 in DNA: TGTGCCAGCAGTGAACAGATCGAGCAGTACTTC. This translates into CASSEQIEQYF.

The V call is TRBV4-1, the J call TRBJ1-1; D remains ambiguous. The germline V gene encodes CDR1 MGHRA and CDR2 YSYEKL. The CDR3 loop spans 13 amino acids. The V and J ends lost 1 base and 4 bases respectively, with 7 bases between them. CDR3 in DNA: TGCGCCAGCAGCCAAGGGCCCCTCACTGAAGCTTTCTTT. It specifies CASSQGPLTEAFF.

CDR3 in amino acids: CASSGYRNQPQHF. The CDR3 bases are TGTGCCAGCAGTGGGTACAGAAATCAGCCCCAGCATTTT. The chain joins TRBV6-1 to TRBJ1-5; D is uncertain. The ends were cut back, 4 bases at V and 4 bases at J, with 8 bases in the middle. Per germline, CDR1 MNHNS and CDR2 SASEGT. The CDR3 covers 13 residues.

The CDR3: CASSRDLSGGAEQYF. The CDR3 DNA sequence: TGTGCCAGCAGCCGAGACCTTAGCGGGGGGGCCGAGCAGTACTTC. The chain couples TRBV4-2 to TRBJ2-7, with 11 positions matching TRBD2. The length of the CDR3 is 15 residues. J was trimmed by 6 bases and V by 4 bases; bases with no gene match: 8. Germline CDR1 reads LGHNA; CDR2 reads YNFKEQ.

The chain recombines TRBV7-6 with TRBJ1-1; 8 nucleotides agree with TRBD1. J was trimmed by 0 bases and V by 6 bases; bases with no gene match: 3. The CDR3 consists of 14 residues. Germline V gives CDR1 SGHVS, CDR2 FNYEAQ. The CDR3, as DNA: TGTGCCAGCAGACAGGGGGACATGAACACTGAAGCTTTCTTT. Amino acid sequence: CASRQGDMNTEAFF.

J is TRBJ2-7 and V is TRBV29-1; 10 bases are a match to TRBD2. This CDR3 has 13 residues. Germline CDR1 reads SQVTM; CDR2 reads ANQGSEA. J gave up 5 bases and V 4 bases, and 5 bases lay outside the gene matches. CDR3 nucleotides: TGCAGCGTTGCAGTTCTAGCGGGAGACGAGCAGTACTTC. Its translation is CSVAVLAGDEQYF.

The chain employs TRBV7-7 and TRBJ2-3; 12 positions agree with TRBD1. The ends lost 6 bases at V and 6 bases at J; junction bases unmatched: 7. Germline CDR1 reads SSHAT; CDR2 reads FNYEAQ (reference sequence). CDR3 size: 15 residues. CDR3 coding DNA: TGTGCCAGCAGTCTTGGGACAGGGGGCTGGGATACGCAGTATTTT. It is translated as CASSLGTGGWDTQYF.

The rearrangement uses TRBV27 and TRBJ2-1; 10 positions agree with TRBD2. Germline assignment: CDR1 MNHEY and CDR2 SMNVEV (reference sequence). V gave up 2 bases and J gave up 0 bases; unmatched junction bases: 1. The CDR3 spans 16 residues. The CDR3 sequence is CASSLGTSASYNEQFF. CDR3 nucleotides: TGTGCCAGCAGTTTAGGGACTAGCGCCTCCTACAATGAGCAGTTCTTC.

This rearrangement joins TRBV4-1 to TRBJ2-5; the match to TRBD2 covers 8 bases. Germline trimming cut 4 bases from V and 3 bases from J; bases unmatched to any gene: 4. CDR1 is MGHRA and CDR2 is YSYEKL in the germline V gene. The CDR3 extends over 14 amino acids. CDR3: CASSLLAGKETQYF. The CDR3 DNA reads TGCGCCAGCAGCCTCTTAGCGGGAAAAGAGACCCAGTACTTC.

This sequence joins TRBV7-9 and TRBJ2-5; 8 bases are shared with TRBD2. V dropped 5 bases and J dropped 5; count of bases not matched to a gene: 10. From germline, CDR1 is SEHNR and CDR2 FQNEAQ (reference sequence). This CDR3 spans 15 amino acids. The CDR3 region has the DNA TGTGCCAGCAGCGAAGGGGCCGGGGGGGCGGAGACCCAGTACTTC. Translating it yields CASSEGAGGAETQYF.

V is TRBV5-1 and J is TRBJ2-5; 7 nucleotides align to TRBD1. V trimming: 0 bases; J trimming: 4 bases; junction bases outside the gene matches: 9. In germline, CDR1 is SGHRS, CDR2 YFSETQ. The CDR3 sequence is 16 residues long. In DNA form, the CDR3 reads TGCGCCAGCAGCTTGGTACAGGGGAGCGGACGAGAGACCCAGTACTTC. Translated, it gives CASSLVQGSGRETQYF.

This sequence joins TRBV5-4 and TRBJ2-7; TRBD1 matches at 10 bases. With V trimmed by 3 bases and J by 3 bases, 6 bases remained unmatched. This CDR3 is 15 amino acids long. CDR1 and CDR2 (germline): SGHNT, YYREEE (reference sequence). CDR3 sequence: CASSSTGTGVYEQYF. The CDR3 DNA sequence: TGTGCCAGCAGCTCGACGGGGACAGGGGTCTACGAGCAGTACTTC.

The rearrangement joins TRBV11-2 to TRBJ2-3; D uncertain. The V gene's germline CDR1 is SGHAT and CDR2 FQNNGV. V was pared by 5 bases and J by 1 base, with 7 bases between. The CDR3 totals 13 residues. CDR3 protein: CASSPPGTDTQYF. In DNA form, the CDR3 reads TGTGCCAGCAGCCCCCCAGGCACAGATACGCAGTATTTT. The entire variable domain, with the rest obtained from reference TRBV11-2 and TRBJ2-3, is as follows: EAGVAQSPRYKIIEKRQSVAFWCNPISGHATLYWYQQILGQGPKLLIQFQNNGVVDDSQLPKDRFSAERLKGVDSTLKIQPAKLEDSAVYLCASSPPGTDTQYFGPGTRLTVL.

The chain employs TRBV7-9 and TRBJ2-4; no firm D call. V lost 3 bases and J lost 1, with 4 bases in between. Germline CDR1 and CDR2: SEHNR and FQNEAQ (reference sequence). This CDR3 is 13 amino acids long. CDR3 in DNA: TGTGCCAGCAGCTTGGGCGCCAAAAACATTCAGTACTTC. Its translation is CASSLGAKNIQYF.

The table lists this clone with a count of one. This chain connects TRBV5-1 to TRBJ1-1; TRBD1 matches at 9 bases. This CDR3 comprises 12 residues. The V segment lost 7 bases and the J segment 3 bases; nucleotides outside the gene matches: 1. Germline V gives CDR1 SGHRS, CDR2 YFSETQ. CDR3 coding DNA: TGCGCCAGCGGGGACAGGGACACTGAAGCTTTCTTT. It specifies CASGDRDTEAFF.

The J gene is TRBJ2-7, the V gene TRBV2; 11 nucleotides agree with TRBD1. V was clipped by 8 bases and J by 0 bases; unmatched bases: 0. Per the germline V gene, CDR1 is SNHLY and CDR2 is FYNNEI. CDR3 length: 13 amino acids. CDR3 in amino acids: CASGTGGSYEQYF. In DNA, the CDR3 is TGTGCCAGCGGGACAGGGGGCTCCTACGAGCAGTACTTC. The variable domain in full, with the rest retrieved from reference TRBV2 and TRBJ2-7, is EPEVTQTPSHQVTQMGQEVILRCVPISNHLYFYWYRQILGQKVEFLVSFYNNEISEKSEIFDDQFSVERPDGSNFTLKIRSTKLEDSAMYFCASGTGGSYEQYFGPGTRLTVT.

This chain uses TRBV19 with TRBJ2-6; no clear D gene. Trimming took off 6 bases at V and 0 bases at J, with 6 bases between the two ends. Germline CDR1 reads LNHDA; CDR2 reads SQIVND (reference sequence). This CDR3 is built from 14 residues. The CDR3 DNA reads as TGTGCCAGTAGATATAGCTCTGGGGCCAACGTCCTGACTTTC. It is translated as CASRYSSGANVLTF.

This chain links TRBV7-9 with TRBJ1-2; TRBD1 is a possible D gene (5 bases). V lost 6 bases and J lost 4, with 27 bases in between. Per germline, CDR1 SEHNR and CDR2 FQNEAQ (reference sequence). CDR3 length: 18 amino acids. CDR3 in DNA: TGTGCCAGCAGACTCAGGGACTTAAGGCCCACTCGCCCCTATGGCTACACCTTC. This codes for CASRLRDLRPTRPYGYTF.

V usage is TRBV4-2 and J usage is TRBJ2-7, with D hard to call. The germline V gene encodes CDR1 LGHNA and CDR2 YNFKEQ. The germline V and J ends were trimmed by 0 bases and 2 bases, with 8 bases remaining between them. The CDR3 sequence is 14 residues long. CDR3 protein: CASSQEARAYEQYF. The CDR3 DNA reads as TGTGCCAGCAGCCAAGAGGCTAGAGCCTACGAGCAGTACTTC.

This chain uses TRBV9 with TRBJ2-3, with D maybe TRBD2 (6 bases). Germline lookup yields CDR1 SGDLS and CDR2 YYNGEE. This CDR3 has 15 amino acids. Trimming stripped 3 bases from V and 2 bases from J, with 13 bases between. The CDR3 loop is CASSASALDTDTQYF. The CDR3, as DNA: TGTGCCAGCAGCGCTAGCGCCCTTGACACAGATACGCAGTATTTT.